These 30 T cell receptor beta chains were all obtained from the same sample, sequenced in a study of cytomegalovirus exposure and HLA in healthy donors. The PCR ran on 60 Vbeta and 13 Jbeta primers. Here immunoSEQ multiplex PCR was the method, and the copy in TCRdb shows in-frame clones only, minus some. The sample holds about 220,000 clones; over 80% are singletons and the top ten take roughly 6%. Material: PBMCs. The receptors shown here come from a man aged 35-49 years in good health and CMV-seropositive.

This chain joins TRBV7-6 and TRBJ2-1; 10 positions match TRBD2. The CDR3 contains 16 residues. V trimming: 2 bases; J trimming: 2 bases; junction bases outside the gene matches: 3. The V gene's germline CDR1 is SGHVS and CDR2 FNYEAQ. This CDR3 is CASSLLAGVTYNEQFF. CDR3 sequence (DNA): TGTGCCAGCAGCTTACTAGCGGGAGTAACCTACAATGAGCAGTTCTTC.

The chain uses TRBV7-9 and TRBJ1-4; 7 bases line up with TRBD1. Germline V gene data show CDR1 as SEHNR and CDR2 as FQNEAQ (reference sequence). After removal of 5 bases from V and 8 bases from J, the junction contained 8 bases not matched to a gene. CDR3 length: 14 amino acids. CDR3 residues: CASSRATGDEKLFF. CDR3 coding DNA: TGTGCCAGCAGCCGAGCCACAGGGGACGAAAAACTGTTTTTT.

This chain connects TRBV5-6 to TRBJ1-2; tentatively, D is TRBD1 (6 bases). V was clipped by 4 bases and J by 5 bases, with 18 bases between them. Germline-derived CDR1 and CDR2 are SGHDT and YYEEEE. CDR3 length: 15 residues. CDR3 residues: CASSRLRTDLYGYTF. As DNA, the CDR3 is TGTGCCAGCAGCAGGCTGAGGACAGATCTTTATGGCTACACCTTC.

Details on this clone: Mismatch with germline at one junction end may stem from a read error. The chain recombines TRBV7-9 with TRBJ2-3; 13 bases are a match to TRBD2. The CDR3 is made up of 16 amino acids. Germline CDR1 and CDR2: SEHNR and FQNEAQ (reference sequence). This CDR3 is CSSSLLAGGPADTQYF. Written as DNA, the CDR3 is TGTTCCAGCAGCTTACTAGCGGGAGGGCCAGCAGATACGCAGTATTTT. The full variable domain, with the rest looked up from reference TRBV7-9 and TRBJ2-3, is DTGVSQNPRHKITKRGQNVTFRCDPISEHNRLYWYRQTLGQGPEFLTYFQNEAQLEKSRLLSDRFSAERPKGSFSTLEIQRTEQGDSAMYLCSSSLLAGGPADTQYFGPGTRLTVL.

This chain joins TRBV21-1 and TRBJ2-2; the table's TRBD1 call for D was not verified on the DNA. TRBV21-1 is a pseudogene locus. The CDR3 loop spans 15 amino acids. This chain's CDR3 is CASSKDDKSIGELFF. The CDR3 DNA is TGTGCCAGCAGCAAAGACGACAAATCGATCGGGGAGCTGTTTTTT.

The J gene is TRBJ2-5, the V gene TRBV10-2, with 15 bases identical to TRBD2. This CDR3 has 16 amino acids. CDR1 is WSHSY, CDR2 SAAADI, per germline. V dropped 4 bases and J dropped 5; count of bases not matched to a gene: 5. This chain's CDR3 is CASSGTSGRVGETQYF. For the CDR3, the DNA is TGCGCCAGCAGTGGGACTAGCGGGAGGGTTGGGGAGACCCAGTACTTC.

The chain recombines TRBV5-4 with TRBJ1-5; unclear D gene. The CDR3 spans 15 residues. Per the germline V gene, CDR1 is SGHNT and CDR2 is YYREEE (reference sequence). V was cut by 0 bases and J by 2 bases, with 9 bases left in between. CDR3 sequence reads: CASSLGGDGNQPQHF. CDR3 nucleotides: TGTGCCAGCAGCTTGGGGGGAGACGGCAATCAGCCCCAGCATTTT.

This chain uses TRBV30 with TRBJ1-5; 10 bases agree with TRBD1. V was clipped by 3 bases and J by 4 bases; unmatched bases: 12. The length of the CDR3 is 17 residues. From germline, CDR1 is GTSNPN and CDR2 SVGIG (reference sequence). CDR3 region: CAWRPTSGQGLNQPQHF. The DNA of the CDR3 is TGTGCCTGGAGACCGACCTCGGGACAGGGGCTGAATCAGCCCCAGCATTTT.

The chain uses TRBV7-9 and TRBJ2-3, with 9 bases identical to TRBD2. The junction had 6 bases not matched to a gene; V was cut back by 5 bases and J by 0 bases. Germline V gives CDR1 SEHNR, CDR2 FQNEAQ (reference sequence). This CDR3 is built from 16 residues. The CDR3 DNA follows: TGTGCCAGCAGCGTCGCTAGCGGGGTTAGCACAGATACGCAGTATTTT. Encoded protein: CASSVASGVSTDTQYF.

Details on this clone: The junction departs from the called germline gene at one end, perhaps through a read error. The chain has TRBV7-9 and TRBJ1-1, with D perhaps matching TRBD1 (6 bases). The germline CDR1 and CDR2 sequences are SEHNR and FQNEAQ (reference sequence). The CDR3 runs to 14 residues. As DNA, the CDR3 is TGTTCCAGCAGCATCGGACAGACCAACACTGAAGCTTTCTTT. This encodes CSSSIGQTNTEAFF.

The rearrangement links TRBV5-1 to TRBJ2-1; D is unclear. V lost 7 bases and J lost 0, with 14 bases in between. This CDR3 contains 15 residues. Germline-derived CDR1 and CDR2 are SGHRS and YFSETQ. The CDR3 region has the DNA TGCGCCAGCCGGATATCGACTGCCTCCTACAATGAGCAGTTCTTC. This codes for CASRISTASYNEQFF.

The chain uses TRBV5-1 and TRBJ2-2; 7 positions agree with TRBD2. This CDR3 comprises 17 residues. CDR1 is SGHRS and CDR2 is YFSETQ in the germline V gene. J was trimmed by 2 bases and V by 2 bases; bases with no gene match: 9. CDR3 sequence (DNA): TGCGCCAGCAGCTTAACCCTAGCGGTAGATAACACCGGGGAGCTGTTTTTT. This encodes CASSLTLAVDNTGELFF.

This chain connects TRBV5-1 to TRBJ2-1, with TRBD1 as a possible D gene (7 bases). V was trimmed by 4 bases and J by 1 base, leaving 9 bases between them. Germline CDR1 is SGHRS and CDR2 is YFSETQ. The CDR3 has 14 amino acids. Written as DNA, the CDR3 is TGCGCCAGCAGCCCAGGGGGGTCCTACAATGAGCAGTTCTTC. Its protein is CASSPGGSYNEQFF.

The V call is TRBV5-1, the J call TRBJ1-1, with TRBD1 matching over 7 bases. The CDR3 is made up of 14 amino acids. Per the germline V gene, CDR1 is SGHRS and CDR2 is YFSETQ. Trimming removed 2 bases from V and 5 bases from J; junction bases left unmatched: 6. The CDR3 nucleotides read TGCGCCAGCAGCTTTCGACAGGGTATTACTGAAGCTTTCTTT. This translates into CASSFRQGITEAFF.

The V call is TRBV5-1, the J call TRBJ1-2; weak D call: TRBD1 (5 bases). The CDR3 extends over 12 amino acids. CDR1 is SGHRS and CDR2 is YFSETQ in the germline V gene. V was cut by 3 bases and J by 5 bases, with 8 bases left in between. In nucleotides, the CDR3 is TGCGCCAGCAGCTGGGGGGATTATGGCTACACCTTC. Protein sequence: CASSWGDYGYTF.

The chain combines TRBV6-5 with TRBJ2-1; 11 bases fit TRBD2. Germline V gene sequence: CDR1 MNHEY, CDR2 SVGAGI. The J segment lost 6 bases and the V segment lost 7 bases, leaving 8 bases of the junction unmatched. The CDR3 is 15 amino acids. The CDR3 spells CASTLGTSGFNEQFF. Here the CDR3 DNA reads TGTGCCAGCACCCTCGGGACTAGCGGTTTCAATGAGCAGTTCTTC.

The V gene is TRBV4-1, the J gene TRBJ1-1; tentatively, D is TRBD1 (6 bases). This CDR3 has 15 residues. Germline V gene lookup returns CDR1 MGHRA and CDR2 YSYEKL. V was trimmed by 5 bases and J by 1 base, leaving 14 bases between them. The CDR3 spells CASSSSGHTNTEAFF. As DNA, the CDR3 is TGCGCCAGCAGCTCCTCGGGACATACGAACACTGAAGCTTTCTTT.

In the case of this clone: An end of the junction differs from the germline gene, which may be a read error. The rearrangement links TRBV18 to TRBJ1-1; the match to TRBD1 covers 7 bases. The V gene's germline CDR1 is KGHSH and CDR2 LQKENI. The CDR3 is 16 amino acids. Written as DNA, the CDR3 is TGTGCCAGCTCATCACCCCAGACAGGGCTGAACACTGAAGCTTTCTTT. Translated, it gives CASSSPQTGLNTEAFF. Drawing the rest from reference TRBV18 and TRBJ1-1, the complete variable domain is NAGVMQNPRHLVRRRGQEARLRCSPMKGHSHVYWYRQLPEEGLKFMVYLQKENIIDESGMPKERFSAEFPKEGPSILRIQQVVRGDSAAYFCASSSPQTGLNTEAFFGQGTRLTVV.

V and J are TRBV19 and TRBJ1-2; unclear D gene. The CDR3 runs to 15 residues. V was shortened by 7 bases and J by 5 bases, with 20 bases between the two germline ends. Germline V gives CDR1 LNHDA, CDR2 SQIVND (reference sequence). The CDR3 DNA reads TGTGCCAGTACCATACAACCCCTACCGGGGTATGGCTACACCTTC. Translated: CASTIQPLPGYGYTF.

The chain combines TRBV2 with TRBJ2-1; 9 bases map to TRBD1. The CDR3 has 14 amino acids. The V gene's germline CDR1 is SNHLY and CDR2 FYNNEI. With V trimmed by 6 bases and J by 7 bases, 7 bases remained unmatched. CDR3 protein: CASSGTGPLNEQFF. The CDR3 nucleotides are TGTGCCAGCAGCGGGACAGGGCCCCTGAATGAGCAGTTCTTC.

V is TRBV5-1 and J is TRBJ1-1, with TRBD1 matching over 8 bases. Germline V gene lookup returns CDR1 SGHRS and CDR2 YFSETQ. The V gene end was trimmed by 3 bases and the J gene end by 2 bases; junction bases not matched to a gene: 6. The CDR3 runs to 15 residues. CDR3 coding DNA: TGCGCCAGCAGCTCGACAGGGGACCTTAACACTGAAGCTTTCTTT. Translating gives CASSSTGDLNTEAFF. Full variable domain (missing parts from reference TRBV5-1 and TRBJ1-1): KAGVTQTPRYLIKTRGQQVTLSCSPISGHRSVSWYQQTPGQGLQFLFEYFSETQRNKGNFPGRFSGRQFSNSRSEMNVSTLELGDSALYLCASSSTGDLNTEAFFGQGTRLTVV.

The V call is TRBV25-1, the J call TRBJ1-6; maybe TRBD1 (5 bases). CDR1 is MGHDK and CDR2 is SYGVNS in the germline V gene. This CDR3 spans 14 amino acids. V lost 5 bases to trimming and J lost 9 bases, with 14 bases between them. CDR3 in amino acids: CASSPEWGTSPLHF. The DNA for the CDR3 is TGTGCCAGCAGTCCGGAATGGGGCACTTCACCCCTCCACTTT.

V usage is TRBV6-5 and J usage is TRBJ2-7, with D hard to call. Germline V gene data show CDR1 as MNHEY and CDR2 as SVGAGI. The CDR3 is 14 residues long. Trimming cost V 5 bases and J 7 bases, with 18 bases left between them. This chain's CDR3 is CASSKDRRWGEQYV. The CDR3, as DNA: TGTGCCAGCAGTAAGGACCGCCGTTGGGGAGAGCAGTACGTC.

The chain is built from TRBV9 and TRBJ1-2; D remains ambiguous. The CDR3 extends over 13 amino acids. V lost 1 base to trimming and J lost 5 bases, with 9 bases between them. Germline V gene lookup returns CDR1 SGDLS and CDR2 YYNGEE. The CDR3 nucleotides are TGTGCCAGCAGCGTACAAGAGGGTTATGGCTACACCTTC. Protein: CASSVQEGYGYTF. Based on the CDR3 plus reference TRBV9 and TRBJ1-2, the full variable domain is DSGVTQTPKHLITATGQRVTLRCSPRSGDLSVYWYQQSLDQGLQFLIQYYNGEERAKGNILERFSAQQFPDLHSELNLSSLELGDSALYFCASSVQEGYGYTFGSGTRLTVV.

This rearrangement joins TRBV5-1 to TRBJ1-2, with 7 bases that match TRBD1. J gave up 4 bases and V 6 bases, and 3 bases lay outside the gene matches. The germline V gene encodes CDR1 SGHRS and CDR2 YFSETQ. The CDR3 totals 12 residues. The CDR3 loop reads CASTGTAYGYTF. CDR3 nucleotides: TGCGCCAGCACGGGGACAGCCTATGGCTACACCTTC.

This clone showed up just once. This sequence joins TRBV5-1 and TRBJ1-1; TRBD1 is a possible D gene (5 bases). Germline-derived CDR1 and CDR2 are SGHRS and YFSETQ. V was trimmed by 5 bases and J by 5 bases, leaving 31 bases between them. CDR3 length: 19 amino acids. The CDR3 region has the DNA TGCGCCAGCAGTCACCTTGCGGGGGAGTCGGCGGCGGGTACGACTGAAGCTTTCTTT. Translated: CASSHLAGESAAGTTEAFF. Using reference TRBV5-1 and TRBJ1-1 for the parts outside the CDR3, the full variable domain is KAGVTQTPRYLIKTRGQQVTLSCSPISGHRSVSWYQQTPGQGLQFLFEYFSETQRNKGNFPGRFSGRQFSNSRSEMNVSTLELGDSALYLCASSHLAGESAAGTTEAFFGQGTRLTVV.

The gene calls are TRBV19 and TRBJ2-1; D may be TRBD2 (7 bases). This CDR3 comprises 15 residues. The ends were cut back, 4 bases at V and 8 bases at J, with 18 bases in the middle. CDR1 is LNHDA and CDR2 is SQIVND in the germline V gene (reference sequence). As DNA, the CDR3 is TGTGCCAGTAGTAGTGGGGGGGGCTTTTGGGATGAGCAGTTCTTC. Translation gives CASSSGGGFWDEQFF.

The chain combines TRBV4-1 with TRBJ1-5; a possible D gene is TRBD1 (5 bases). From germline, CDR1 is MGHRA and CDR2 YSYEKL. Trimming stripped 1 base from V and 7 bases from J, with 17 bases between. The CDR3 spans 16 residues. As DNA, the CDR3 is TGCGCCAGCAGCCAAGCTTCGGGGGGGATGTGGCAGCCCCAGCATTTT. Amino acid sequence: CASSQASGGMWQPQHF.

This clone was counted a few times. This chain links TRBV5-6 with TRBJ1-2; 10 positions match TRBD1. Per germline, CDR1 SGHDT and CDR2 YYEEEE. CDR3 length: 16 residues. Trimming removed 3 bases from V and 5 bases from J; junction bases left unmatched: 10. The CDR3 reads CASSYHDRGRMYGYTF. As DNA, the CDR3 is TGTGCCAGCAGCTACCATGACAGGGGGCGTATGTATGGCTACACCTTC. The whole variable domain, remainder taken from reference TRBV5-6 and TRBJ1-2, is DAGVTQSPTHLIKTRGQQVTLRCSPKSGHDTVSWYQQALGQGPQFIFQYYEEEERQRGNFPDRFSGHQFPNYSSELNVNALLLGDSALYLCASSYHDRGRMYGYTFGSGTRLTVV.

The chain joins TRBV7-9 to TRBJ2-2, with 12 bases fitting TRBD2. The germline V gene has CDR1 SEHNR and CDR2 FQNEAQ (reference sequence). There are 19 residues in the CDR3. Germline trimming cut 2 bases from V and 0 bases from J; bases unmatched to any gene: 7. In DNA, the CDR3 is TGTGCCAGCAGCTTAATCCCTAGCGGGAGGGACTCGAACACCGGGGAGCTGTTTTTT. It codes for CASSLIPSGRDSNTGELFF.